A selection of T cell receptor beta chains follows, all from one sample in a study of CD8+ T cells in alopecia areata. TCRdb's table, derived via immunoSEQ multiplex PCR, lists solely in-frame clones and lacks some. The table includes roughly 99,000 clones, about 83% detected once. The sequences come from CD8+ T cells sorted from blood, collected at week 24, from a patient treated with tofacitinib. Receptor source: a human donor with alopecia areata. Each CDR3 is given with its conserved first and last residue. Fields, in order: D gene, clone size, V gene, J gene, CDR3 protein, CDR3 DNA. D genes are given only for firm matches. Clone sizes are given selectively: once, few, many, or a class where the clone is expanded.

TRBD2	few	TRBV10-3	TRBJ2-5	CAISDTSGGTIVETQYF	TGTGCCATCAGTGATACTAGCGGGGGGACGATCGTTGAGACCCAGTACTTC
.	.	TRBV7-2	TRBJ2-5	CASSFGLTQETQYF	TGTGCCAGCAGCTTCGGACTAACACAAGAGACCCAGTACTTC
.	.	TRBV6-5	TRBJ2-5	CASSPDGVKTQYF	TGTGCCAGCAGTCCCGACGGCGTTAAGACCCAGTACTTC
.	.	TRBV7-2	TRBJ1-6	CASSPTVLDSPLHF	TGTGCCAGCAGCCCAACCGTGCTTGACTCACCCCTCCACTTT
TRBD2	.	TRBV18	TRBJ2-7	CASSSRSRGGLVQYF	TGTGCCAGCTCCAGTCGGTCGCGGGGGGGCTTGGTGCAGTACTTC
.	.	TRBV2	TRBJ2-3	CASSGQKTDTQYF	TGTGCCAGCAGTGGACAGAAGACAGATACGCAGTATTTT
TRBD2	few	TRBV29-1	TRBJ2-3	CSVDSGLGVRDTQYF	TGCAGCGTGGACTCGGGACTAGGGGTCCGAGATACGCAGTATTTT
.	.	TRBV11-2	TRBJ1-1	CASSRGTEAFF	TGTGCCAGCAGCCGGGGTACTGAAGCTTTCTTT
.	.	TRBV4-2	TRBJ2-5	CASSQDPGSQETQYF	TGTGCCAGCAGCCAAGATCCGGGCTCCCAAGAGACCCAGTACTTC
TRBD2	.	TRBV7-9	TRBJ2-1	CASSPSGGADEQFF	TGTGCCAGCAGCCCAAGCGGGGGGGCCGATGAGCAGTTCTTC
TRBD1	.	TRBV4-3	TRBJ1-1	CASSQDGTGTGGTEAFF	TGCGCCAGCAGCCAAGATGGGACCGGGACAGGGGGCACTGAAGCTTTCTTT
.	once	TRBV6-1	TRBJ1-4	CASSESAATNEKLFF	TGTGCCAGCAGTGAATCTGCCGCAACTAATGAAAAACTGTTTTTT
.	.	TRBV5-4	TRBJ1-2	CASSLDNTGTGRYYGYTF	TGTGCCAGCAGCTTGGACAACACTGGAACAGGGCGGTACTATGGCTACACCTTC
.	.	TRBV5-4	TRBJ1-4	CASSLFGTSEKLFF	TGTGCCAGCAGCTTATTTGGGACGTCGGAAAAACTGTTTTTT
.	.	TRBV4-2	TRBJ1-1	CASSQGGLGNTEAFF	TGTGCCAGCAGCCAAGGGGGCCTCGGGAACACTGAAGCTTTCTTT
TRBD1	.	TRBV6-1	TRBJ1-2	CASSALLGTVFSGYTF	TGTGCCAGCAGTGCCCTCCTGGGGACAGTATTTAGCGGCTACACCTTC
TRBD2	.	TRBV6-6	TRBJ2-2	CASSYPLAGGHRELFF	TGTGCCAGCAGTTACCCCCTAGCGGGGGGGCACCGGGAGCTGTTTTTT
TRBD1	once	TRBV28	TRBJ2-7	CASSPGTGSYEQYF	TGTGCCAGCAGTCCCGGGACAGGGAGCTACGAGCAGTACTTC
.	once	TRBV6-5	TRBJ1-1	CASSLSGNTEAFF	TGTGCCAGCAGTTTATCAGGGAACACTGAAGCTTTCTTT